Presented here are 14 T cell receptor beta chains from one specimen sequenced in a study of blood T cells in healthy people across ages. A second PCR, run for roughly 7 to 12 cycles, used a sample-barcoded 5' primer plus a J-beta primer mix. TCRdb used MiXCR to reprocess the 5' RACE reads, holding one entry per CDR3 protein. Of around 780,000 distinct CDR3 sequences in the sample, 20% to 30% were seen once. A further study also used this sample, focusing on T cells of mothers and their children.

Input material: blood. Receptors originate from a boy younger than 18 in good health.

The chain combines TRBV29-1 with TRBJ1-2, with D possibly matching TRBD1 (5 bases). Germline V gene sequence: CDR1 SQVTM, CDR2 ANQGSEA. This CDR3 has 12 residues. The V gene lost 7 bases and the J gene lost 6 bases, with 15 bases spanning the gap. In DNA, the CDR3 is TGCAGCGCCGACAGAACAGGAAATGGCTACACCTTC. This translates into CSADRTGNGYTF.

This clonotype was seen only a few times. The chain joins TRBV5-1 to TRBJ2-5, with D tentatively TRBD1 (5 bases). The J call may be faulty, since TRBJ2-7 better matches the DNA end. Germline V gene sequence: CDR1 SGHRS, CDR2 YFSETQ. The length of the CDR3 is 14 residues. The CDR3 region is CASSKRGDSYEQYF. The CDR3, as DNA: TGCGCCAGCAGCAAAAGGGGCGACAGCTACGAGCAGTACTTC.

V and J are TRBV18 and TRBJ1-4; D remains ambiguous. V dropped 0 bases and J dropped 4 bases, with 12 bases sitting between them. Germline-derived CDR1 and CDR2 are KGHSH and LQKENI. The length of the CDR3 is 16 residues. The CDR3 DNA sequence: TGTGCCAGCTCACCACCGAACCAGGAAAGTAATGAAAAACTGTTTTTT. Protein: CASSPPNQESNEKLFF.

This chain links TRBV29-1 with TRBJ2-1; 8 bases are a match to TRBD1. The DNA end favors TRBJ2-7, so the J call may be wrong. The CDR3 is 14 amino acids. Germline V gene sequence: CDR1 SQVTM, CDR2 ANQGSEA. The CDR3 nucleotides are TGCAGCGTTGTACCCTCGGACAGGGCCTACGAGCAGTACTTC. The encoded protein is CSVVPSDRAYEQYF.

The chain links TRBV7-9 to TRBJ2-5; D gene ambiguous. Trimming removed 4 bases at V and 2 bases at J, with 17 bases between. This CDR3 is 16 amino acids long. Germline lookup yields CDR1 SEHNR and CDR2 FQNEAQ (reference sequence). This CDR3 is CASSSRPVTYQETQYF. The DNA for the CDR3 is TGTGCCAGCAGCTCCCGGCCTGTTACATATCAAGAGACCCAGTACTTC.

CDR3 residues: CAISTGAQETQYF. In nucleotides, the CDR3 is TGTGCCATCAGTACCGGGGCTCAAGAGACCCAGTACTTC. The genes are TRBV10-3 and TRBJ2-5, with D perhaps given as TRBD1 or TRBD2 (5 bases each). Trimming removed 5 bases from V and 2 bases from J, with 9 bases in between. The CDR3 totals 13 residues. Germline-derived CDR1 and CDR2 are ENHRY and SYGVKD.

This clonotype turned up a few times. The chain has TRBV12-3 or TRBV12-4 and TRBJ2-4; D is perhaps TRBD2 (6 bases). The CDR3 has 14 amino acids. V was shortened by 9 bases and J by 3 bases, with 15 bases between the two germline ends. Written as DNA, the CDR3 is TGTGCCAGTTCGACTAGTCGAGGCAAAAACATTCAGTACTTC. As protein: CASSTSRGKNIQYF.

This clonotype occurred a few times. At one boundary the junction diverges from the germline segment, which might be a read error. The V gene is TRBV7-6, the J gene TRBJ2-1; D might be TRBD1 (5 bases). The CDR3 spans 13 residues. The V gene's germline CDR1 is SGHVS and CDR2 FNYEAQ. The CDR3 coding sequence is TGTGCCAGCAGCTTAGACAGGTACAATGAGCAGCTCTTC. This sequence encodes CASSLDRYNEQLF.

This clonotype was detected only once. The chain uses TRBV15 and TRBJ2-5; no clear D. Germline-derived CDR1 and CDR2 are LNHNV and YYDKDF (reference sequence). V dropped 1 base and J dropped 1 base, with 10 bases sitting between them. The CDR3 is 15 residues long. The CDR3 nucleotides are TGTGCCACCAGCAGAGCGGGCAGTAGCCAAGAGACCCAGTACTTC. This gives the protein CATSRAGSSQETQYF.

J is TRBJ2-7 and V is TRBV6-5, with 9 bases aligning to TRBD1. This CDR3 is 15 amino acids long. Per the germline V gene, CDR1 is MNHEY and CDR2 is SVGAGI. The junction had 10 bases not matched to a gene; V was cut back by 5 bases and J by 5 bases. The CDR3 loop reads CASSNFDRGKNEQYF. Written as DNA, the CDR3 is TGTGCCAGCAGTAACTTTGACAGGGGGAAGAACGAGCAGTACTTC.

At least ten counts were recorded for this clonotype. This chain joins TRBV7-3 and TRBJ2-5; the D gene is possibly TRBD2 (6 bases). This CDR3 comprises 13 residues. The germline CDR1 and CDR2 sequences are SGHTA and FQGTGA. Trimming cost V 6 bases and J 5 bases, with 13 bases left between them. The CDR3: CASSLTGAETQYF. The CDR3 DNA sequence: TGTGCCAGCAGTTTGACGGGAGCGGAGACCCAGTACTTC.

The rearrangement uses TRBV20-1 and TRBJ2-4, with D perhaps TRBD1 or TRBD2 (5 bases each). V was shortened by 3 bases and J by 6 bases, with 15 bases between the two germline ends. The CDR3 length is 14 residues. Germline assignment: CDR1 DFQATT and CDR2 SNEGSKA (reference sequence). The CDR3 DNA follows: TGCAGTGCTAGCTGGGACCCCTCGAGAAACATTCAGTACTTC. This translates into CSASWDPSRNIQYF.

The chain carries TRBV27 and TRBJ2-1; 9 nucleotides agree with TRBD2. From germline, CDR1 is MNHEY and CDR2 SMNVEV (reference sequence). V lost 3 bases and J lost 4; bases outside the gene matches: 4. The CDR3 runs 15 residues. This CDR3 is CASSFLTSGYNEQFF. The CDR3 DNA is TGTGCCAGCAGTTTCCTTACTAGCGGGTACAATGAGCAGTTCTTC.

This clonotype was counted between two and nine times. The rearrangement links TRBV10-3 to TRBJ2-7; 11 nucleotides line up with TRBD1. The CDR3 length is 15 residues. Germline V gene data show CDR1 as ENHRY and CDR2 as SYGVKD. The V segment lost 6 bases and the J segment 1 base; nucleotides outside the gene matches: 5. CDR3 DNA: TGTGCCATCAGGACCGGGACAGGGGGATCCTACGAGCAGTACTTC. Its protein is CAIRTGTGGSYEQYF.